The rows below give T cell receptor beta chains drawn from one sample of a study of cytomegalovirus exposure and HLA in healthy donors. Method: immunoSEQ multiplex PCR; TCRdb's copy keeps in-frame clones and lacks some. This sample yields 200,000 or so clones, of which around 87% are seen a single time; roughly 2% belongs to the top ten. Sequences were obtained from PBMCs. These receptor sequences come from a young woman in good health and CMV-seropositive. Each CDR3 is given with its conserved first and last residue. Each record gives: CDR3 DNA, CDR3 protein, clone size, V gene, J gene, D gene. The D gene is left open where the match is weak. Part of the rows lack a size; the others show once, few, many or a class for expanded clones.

CDR3nt: TGTGCCAGCAGCCCAGGGTGGGGAAACTATGGCTACACCTTC; CDR3aa: CASSPGWGNYGYTF; abundance: .; v_gene: TRBV9; j_gene: TRBJ1-2; d_gene: .
CDR3nt: TGTGCCAGCAGCATTCCGGACAGGGCCCACGAGCAGTACTTC; CDR3aa: CASSIPDRAHEQYF; abundance: .; v_gene: TRBV21-1; j_gene: TRBJ2-7; d_gene: .
CDR3nt: TGTGCCAGCAGTGAAGACTGGGGGGATCAAGAGACCCAGTACTTC; CDR3aa: CASSEDWGDQETQYF; abundance: .; v_gene: TRBV6-1; j_gene: TRBJ2-5; d_gene: .
CDR3nt: TGTGCCAGCAGTGCTCTGGACAGGGCGGCGGAGGAGACCCAGTACTTC; CDR3aa: CASSALDRAAEETQYF; abundance: .; v_gene: TRBV27; j_gene: TRBJ2-5; d_gene: TRBD1
CDR3nt: TGTGCCAGCAGCGTTATGCCACAGCCTTACAATGAGCAGTTCTTC; CDR3aa: CASSVMPQPYNEQFF; abundance: .; v_gene: TRBV9; j_gene: TRBJ2-1; d_gene: .
CDR3nt: TGTGCCAGCAGTTCGAACCGGGACAGCAAGTCCTACGAGCAGTACTTC; CDR3aa: CASSSNRDSKSYEQYF; abundance: .; v_gene: TRBV27; j_gene: TRBJ2-7; d_gene: TRBD1
CDR3nt: TGCGCCAGCAGCTTGGGACAGGGGTTGCACGAGCAGTACTTC; CDR3aa: CASSLGQGLHEQYF; abundance: .; v_gene: TRBV5-1; j_gene: TRBJ2-7; d_gene: TRBD1
CDR3nt: TGTGCCAGCAGTTTATGGGGGGGTGGGGTTATGGGGTTAACCGATGAGCAGTTCTTC; CDR3aa: CASSLWGGGVMGLTDEQFF; abundance: .; v_gene: TRBV28; j_gene: TRBJ2-1; d_gene: .
CDR3nt: TGCGCCAGCAGCTATGGGGGGTTCACTGAAGCTTTCTTT; CDR3aa: CASSYGGFTEAFF; abundance: .; v_gene: TRBV5-1; j_gene: TRBJ1-1; d_gene: .
CDR3nt: TGTGCCAGCAGGGGACTAGCCTACAATGAGCAGTTCTTC; CDR3aa: CASRGLAYNEQFF; abundance: .; v_gene: TRBV6-5; j_gene: TRBJ2-1; d_gene: TRBD2
CDR3nt: TGTGCCAGCAGTCTCAGCACAGATACGCAGTATTTT; CDR3aa: CASSLSTDTQYF; abundance: .; v_gene: TRBV2; j_gene: TRBJ2-3; d_gene: .
CDR3nt: TGTGCCAGCAGCCAACGATTTCCGGGACTAGTTGGCTCCTACAATGAGCAGTTCTTC; CDR3aa: CASSQRFPGLVGSYNEQFF; abundance: .; v_gene: TRBV4-2; j_gene: TRBJ2-1; d_gene: TRBD2
CDR3nt: TGTGCCAGCCGCGCCGACTATGGCTACACCTTC; CDR3aa: CASRADYGYTF; abundance: few; v_gene: TRBV9; j_gene: TRBJ1-2; d_gene: .
CDR3nt: TGTGCCAGCAGCTTAGCGACAGGGCTTAATGAAAAACTGTTTTTT; CDR3aa: CASSLATGLNEKLFF; abundance: .; v_gene: TRBV7-6; j_gene: TRBJ1-4; d_gene: TRBD1
CDR3nt: TGTGCCAGCAGCCAAGAGGGCGGGAGGCCTCGGAGCAATGAGCAGTTCTTC; CDR3aa: CASSQEGGRPRSNEQFF; abundance: .; v_gene: TRBV4-2; j_gene: TRBJ2-1; d_gene: TRBD2
CDR3nt: TGCGCCAGCACCGAGAAGGTTAGAACTAGCGGGATGAACACCGGGGAGCTGTTTTTT; CDR3aa: CASTEKVRTSGMNTGELFF; abundance: .; v_gene: TRBV5-1; j_gene: TRBJ2-2; d_gene: TRBD2
CDR3nt: TGTGCCAGCAGCCGTAACCGCCCGGGACTAGCGGGAGGGCCCTATGAGCAGTTCTTC; CDR3aa: CASSRNRPGLAGGPYEQFF; abundance: .; v_gene: TRBV7-8; j_gene: TRBJ2-1; d_gene: TRBD2
CDR3nt: TGTGCCAGCAGCTTATTCCTAGCGGGGTCCTACGAGCAGTACTTC; CDR3aa: CASSLFLAGSYEQYF; abundance: .; v_gene: TRBV7-9; j_gene: TRBJ2-7; d_gene: TRBD2
CDR3nt: TGTGCCAGCAGCTTAGACGACAGATCCTACGAGCAGTACTTC; CDR3aa: CASSLDDRSYEQYF; abundance: .; v_gene: TRBV7-6; j_gene: TRBJ2-7; d_gene: .
CDR3nt: TGCGCCAGCAGCTTGGCCAGGGACAGGGTCAAGGGCTCCTACAATGAGCAGTTCTTC; CDR3aa: CASSLARDRVKGSYNEQFF; abundance: .; v_gene: TRBV5-1; j_gene: TRBJ2-1; d_gene: TRBD1
CDR3nt: TGTGCCAGCAGTTTAGTTGGGAGGATTTATGGCTACACCTTC; CDR3aa: CASSLVGRIYGYTF; abundance: .; v_gene: TRBV28; j_gene: TRBJ1-2; d_gene: .
CDR3nt: TGTGCCAGCTCACCTGGACAGGGGAGGCATGGCTACACCTTC; CDR3aa: CASSPGQGRHGYTF; abundance: .; v_gene: TRBV18; j_gene: TRBJ1-2; d_gene: TRBD1
CDR3nt: TGTGCCAGCTCACTTAGACGGGCGGGGATCACAGATACGCAGTATTTT; CDR3aa: CASSLRRAGITDTQYF; abundance: .; v_gene: TRBV18; j_gene: TRBJ2-3; d_gene: .
CDR3nt: TGTGCCAGCTCACGGCAGGGGGCATGGACCGGGGAGCTGTTTTTT; CDR3aa: CASSRQGAWTGELFF; abundance: .; v_gene: TRBV18; j_gene: TRBJ2-2; d_gene: TRBD1
CDR3nt: TGCGCCAGCAGTCCCGGACCGACTAATGGCTACACCTTC; CDR3aa: CASSPGPTNGYTF; abundance: .; v_gene: TRBV10-1; j_gene: TRBJ1-2; d_gene: .
CDR3nt: TGTGCCAGCACCCCAACGACTAGCGGGAGGGCCGTTTACGAGCAGTACTTC; CDR3aa: CASTPTTSGRAVYEQYF; abundance: .; v_gene: TRBV27; j_gene: TRBJ2-7; d_gene: TRBD2
CDR3nt: TGCGCCAGCAGCTTGGCCGGGGGGAGGAACACCGGGGAGCTGTTTTTT; CDR3aa: CASSLAGGRNTGELFF; abundance: .; v_gene: TRBV5-1; j_gene: TRBJ2-2; d_gene: TRBD2
CDR3nt: TGTGCCAGCAGCTTGGGGGGGACAGTCTATGGCTACACCTTC; CDR3aa: CASSLGGTVYGYTF; abundance: .; v_gene: TRBV5-4; j_gene: TRBJ1-2; d_gene: TRBD1
CDR3nt: TGTGCCAGCTCACCACTGACGGGAGGAGTGGATACGCAGTATTTT; CDR3aa: CASSPLTGGVDTQYF; abundance: .; v_gene: TRBV18; j_gene: TRBJ2-3; d_gene: TRBD2
CDR3nt: TGTGCCAGCAGTTTGGGAGGGGAAGATGAAAAACTGTTTTTT; CDR3aa: CASSLGGEDEKLFF; abundance: .; v_gene: TRBV28; j_gene: TRBJ1-4; d_gene: .
CDR3nt: TGTGCCAGCAGTTTTACGGATGGACAGGGTCAGTACTTC; CDR3aa: CASSFTDGQGQYF; abundance: few; v_gene: TRBV27; j_gene: TRBJ2-7; d_gene: TRBD1
CDR3nt: TGTGCCAGCAGAGGGGACAGGGGCGTTCACCGGGAGCAGTACTTC; CDR3aa: CASRGDRGVHREQYF; abundance: .; v_gene: TRBV6-5; j_gene: TRBJ2-7; d_gene: TRBD1
CDR3nt: TGTGCCAGCAGGGAGGGGACTAGCGGGTACAATGAGCAGTTCTTC; CDR3aa: CASREGTSGYNEQFF; abundance: .; v_gene: TRBV2; j_gene: TRBJ2-1; d_gene: TRBD2
CDR3nt: TGTGCCAGCAGCAAACAGGGTTTGAACACTGAAGCTTTCTTT; CDR3aa: CASSKQGLNTEAFF; abundance: .; v_gene: TRBV9; j_gene: TRBJ1-1; d_gene: .
CDR3nt: TGCGCCAGCAGCCCGGGAACTGGAACCTACGAGCAGTACTTC; CDR3aa: CASSPGTGTYEQYF; abundance: .; v_gene: TRBV5-1; j_gene: TRBJ2-7; d_gene: .
CDR3nt: TGTGCCAGCAGCTTTAACTCCCTAGCGCGGGTCGGGGAGCTGTTTTTT; CDR3aa: CASSFNSLARVGELFF; abundance: .; v_gene: TRBV7-9; j_gene: TRBJ2-2; d_gene: .
CDR3nt: TGTGCCAGCGTAAGAGCCCTAGCGGGAGCTCACGAGCAGTACTTC; CDR3aa: CASVRALAGAHEQYF; abundance: many; v_gene: TRBV2; j_gene: TRBJ2-7; d_gene: TRBD2
CDR3nt: TGTGCCTGGAACAGCGGGAGTAGCACAGATACGCAGTATTTT; CDR3aa: CAWNSGSSTDTQYF; abundance: .; v_gene: TRBV30; j_gene: TRBJ2-3; d_gene: TRBD2
CDR3nt: TGCGCCAGCAGCCAAGATGTGCCTCGGGGGGTCGCAGATACGCAGTATTTT; CDR3aa: CASSQDVPRGVADTQYF; abundance: .; v_gene: TRBV4-1; j_gene: TRBJ2-3; d_gene: TRBD2
CDR3nt: TGTGCCAGCAGTCCTACCAGGGTCTCCTACGAGCAGTACTTC; CDR3aa: CASSPTRVSYEQYF; abundance: .; v_gene: TRBV6-1; j_gene: TRBJ2-7; d_gene: .
CDR3nt: TGTGCCAGCAGCTTAAGGGGACTAGTGGGCGGGGAGCTGTTTTTT; CDR3aa: CASSLRGLVGGELFF; abundance: .; v_gene: TRBV7-2; j_gene: TRBJ2-2; d_gene: TRBD2
CDR3nt: TGCACCAGCAGCCGAGGAAGGTGTCGAGGACAGGGCAAGAGGAACACTGAAGCTTTCTTT; CDR3aa: CTSSRGRCRGQGKRNTEAFF; abundance: .; v_gene: TRBV1; j_gene: TRBJ1-1; d_gene: .
CDR3nt: TGTGCCAGCAGCAATCTAACTAGCGGGTGCGTCGAGCAGTACTTC; CDR3aa: CASSNLTSGCVEQYF; abundance: .; v_gene: TRBV21-1; j_gene: TRBJ2-7; d_gene: .
CDR3nt: TGCGCCAGCAGTGACGGGACTAGCGGGGTGAATGAGCAGTTCTTC; CDR3aa: CASSDGTSGVNEQFF; abundance: once; v_gene: TRBV10-2; j_gene: TRBJ2-1; d_gene: TRBD2
CDR3nt: TGTGCCAGCAGTTACCGGGAGACAGCGGGCCCCCAGCATTTT; CDR3aa: CASSYRETAGPQHF; abundance: .; v_gene: TRBV6-6; j_gene: TRBJ1-5; d_gene: .
CDR3nt: TGTGCCAGCAGTTTATCGTCAAGGGGGCCGACAGATACGCAGTATTTT; CDR3aa: CASSLSSRGPTDTQYF; abundance: .; v_gene: TRBV27; j_gene: TRBJ2-3; d_gene: TRBD1
CDR3nt: TGTGCCAGCAGTTTTGGGGGGGTAGGGGGCTACACCTTC; CDR3aa: CASSFGGVGGYTF; abundance: once; v_gene: TRBV27; j_gene: TRBJ1-2; d_gene: .
CDR3nt: TGTGCCATCAGGGAGAGGACAGACTACGAGCAGTACTTC; CDR3aa: CAIRERTDYEQYF; abundance: .; v_gene: TRBV10-3; j_gene: TRBJ2-7; d_gene: .
CDR3nt: TGTGCCAGTAGTCGACGGACAGGGGAAGTGAACACTGAAGCTTTCTTT; CDR3aa: CASSRRTGEVNTEAFF; abundance: .; v_gene: TRBV19; j_gene: TRBJ1-1; d_gene: TRBD1
CDR3nt: TGTGCCAGCAGCTTTGGGCCTAGCGGGAGTACAGATACGCAGTATTTT; CDR3aa: CASSFGPSGSTDTQYF; abundance: .; v_gene: TRBV7-6; j_gene: TRBJ2-3; d_gene: TRBD2
CDR3nt: TGTGCCTGGGTGGAAGACAGGGGGCCTACCTACGAGCAGTACTTC; CDR3aa: CAWVEDRGPTYEQYF; abundance: .; v_gene: TRBV30; j_gene: TRBJ2-7; d_gene: TRBD1
CDR3nt: TGTGCCAGCAGTAAGGGGGCTGATCAGCCCCAGCATTTT; CDR3aa: CASSKGADQPQHF; abundance: .; v_gene: TRBV27; j_gene: TRBJ1-5; d_gene: TRBD1
CDR3nt: TGTGCCATGGGGGGACTAGCGGAGGACCAAGAGACCCAGTACTTC; CDR3aa: CAMGGLAEDQETQYF; abundance: .; v_gene: TRBV2; j_gene: TRBJ2-5; d_gene: TRBD2
CDR3nt: TGTGCCATCAGGGGGACTAGCACAGTCTACGAGCAGTACTTC; CDR3aa: CAIRGTSTVYEQYF; abundance: .; v_gene: TRBV10-3; j_gene: TRBJ2-7; d_gene: TRBD2
CDR3nt: TGTGCCAGCAGTTTCTCGGCAGGGGGAAGCAATCAGCCCCAGCATTTT; CDR3aa: CASSFSAGGSNQPQHF; abundance: .; v_gene: TRBV28; j_gene: TRBJ1-5; d_gene: TRBD1
CDR3nt: TGTGCCAGCAGTGAGGCTCTGGCAGTGCTGAACACTGAAGCTTTCTTT; CDR3aa: CASSEALAVLNTEAFF; abundance: once; v_gene: TRBV2; j_gene: TRBJ1-1; d_gene: .
CDR3nt: TGTGCCAGCAGTGAATTCCCCCAGGGGCCCCAGCATTTT; CDR3aa: CASSEFPQGPQHF; abundance: many; v_gene: TRBV6-1; j_gene: TRBJ1-5; d_gene: .
CDR3nt: TGTGCCAGCAGTGGACACACTAATGAAAAACTGTTTTTT; CDR3aa: CASSGHTNEKLFF; abundance: .; v_gene: TRBV28; j_gene: TRBJ1-4; d_gene: .